Shown below are 4 T cell receptor beta chains from a single sample sequenced in a study of OX40 agonist ivuxolimab in advanced cancers. TCRdb keeps only in-frame clones here, not all; method: immunoSEQ multiplex PCR. Here the sample spans 37,000 or so clones, roughly 84% being singletons. The sample consisted of CD4+ or CD8+ T cells sorted from blood, taken in a trial of the OX40 agonist ivuxolimab. The receptor source for this set is an adult with an advanced solid tumor such as melanoma, head and neck, liver or kidney cancer.

This CDR3 is CASSPNGDSNQPQHF. DNA for the CDR3: TGTGCCAGCAGCCCGAATGGGGATAGCAATCAGCCCCAGCATTTT. The chain is built from TRBV11-2 and TRBJ1-5; D gene ambiguous. Looked up from germline, CDR1 is SGHAT and CDR2 is FQNNGV. The length of the CDR3 is 15 residues. V was trimmed by 5 bases and J by 0 bases, leaving 11 bases between them.

This sequence joins TRBV6-1 and TRBJ2-7; D is ambiguous. Germline V gene sequence: CDR1 MNHNS, CDR2 SASEGT. Trimming removed 5 bases at V and 7 bases at J, with 15 bases between. The CDR3 is made up of 13 amino acids. The CDR3 is CASSPSQGGEQYF. CDR3 nucleotides: TGTGCCAGCAGTCCTTCCCAAGGCGGAGAGCAGTACTTC.

V gene TRBV5-1 combines with J gene TRBJ1-2; D is ambiguous. Looked up from germline, CDR1 is SGHRS and CDR2 is YFSETQ. The CDR3 contains 14 residues. The V end was cut by 2 bases, the J end by 6 bases, with 14 bases between. The CDR3 DNA reads TGCGCCAGCAGCTTTTTGGGGAAGGGTGATGGCTACACCTTC. Protein sequence: CASSFLGKGDGYTF. The full variable domain, rest sourced from reference TRBV5-1 and TRBJ1-2, is KAGVTQTPRYLIKTRGQQVTLSCSPISGHRSVSWYQQTPGQGLQFLFEYFSETQRNKGNFPGRFSGRQFSNSRSEMNVSTLELGDSALYLCASSFLGKGDGYTFGSGTRLTVV.

V and J are TRBV27 and TRBJ2-3; 11 bases match TRBD2. The CDR3 loop spans 18 amino acids. The V and J ends lost 0 bases and 5 bases, in that order; junction bases with no gene match: 10. Germline CDR1 and CDR2: MNHEY and SMNVEV (reference sequence). This CDR3 reads CASSLSFVAGGPLDTQYF. The CDR3 DNA reads as TGTGCCAGCAGTTTATCGTTCGTAGCGGGGGGGCCGTTAGATACGCAGTATTTT.